Listed here are 16 T cell receptor beta chains from one sample, sequenced in a study of blood T cell repertoires in COVID-19. The assay was immunoSEQ multiplex PCR, and TCRdb's table has in-frame clones only and misses some. The sample carries approximately 440,000 clones, about nine tenths recorded once. Sequences were obtained from PBMCs or T cells enriched from blood (not recorded which). These receptors were obtained from a man aged 18 to 30 who had recovered from COVID-19.

The rearrangement links TRBV19 to TRBJ1-5, with TRBD1 matching over 9 bases. V trimming: 3 bases; J trimming: 5 bases; junction bases outside the gene matches: 2. The CDR3 consists of 14 residues. In germline, CDR1 is LNHDA, CDR2 SQIVND (reference sequence). The CDR3 DNA sequence: TGTGCCAGTAGTATGGACAGGGGTTATCAGCCCCAGCATTTT. Amino acids: CASSMDRGYQPQHF. Full variable domain (missing parts from reference TRBV19 and TRBJ1-5): DGGITQSPKYLFRKEGQNVTLSCEQNLNHDAMYWYRQDPGQGLRLIYYSQIVNDFQKGDIAEGYSVSREKKESFPLTVTSAQKNPTAFYLCASSMDRGYQPQHFGDGTRLSIL.

The chain uses TRBV5-1 and TRBJ2-7; D is uncertain. Germline-derived CDR1 and CDR2 are SGHRS and YFSETQ. This CDR3 is built from 14 residues. Trimming took 0 bases from V and 6 from J, leaving 13 bases between them. The DNA of the CDR3 is TGCGCCAGCAGCTTGGATCCAACGGGTCTCGAGCAGTACTTC. Translation: CASSLDPTGLEQYF.

V is TRBV4-1 and J is TRBJ1-1, with D maybe TRBD1 (5 bases). This CDR3 has 15 residues. Trimming pared 1 base from V and 5 bases from J, leaving 14 bases between. Germline CDR1 reads MGHRA; CDR2 reads YSYEKL. CDR3 sequence: CASSQAGREGTEAFF. In nucleotides, the CDR3 is TGCGCCAGCAGCCAAGCCGGCAGGGAGGGGACTGAAGCTTTCTTT.

The chain carries TRBV30 and TRBJ2-3; a weak D match, TRBD2 (6 bases). CDR1 GTSNPN and CDR2 SVGIG come from the germline V gene (reference sequence). The CDR3 contains 16 residues. V lost 1 base and J lost 2, with 16 bases in between. The CDR3 coding sequence is TGTGCCTGGAGTGGGGACTCGAGTAGACCCACAGATACGCAGTATTTT. This sequence encodes CAWSGDSSRPTDTQYF.

The gene calls are TRBV6-5 and TRBJ2-2; possible D gene TRBD1, 7 bases. The V end lost 7 bases, the J end lost 5 bases, and 17 bases lay between the germline ends. Germline assignment: CDR1 MNHEY and CDR2 SVGAGI. The CDR3 runs 15 residues. The CDR3 reads CASKFGAGGTGELFF. The DNA of the CDR3 is TGTGCCAGCAAATTTGGGGCAGGGGGGACCGGGGAGCTGTTTTTT.

The chain uses TRBV5-1 and TRBJ1-3; 11 nucleotides agree with TRBD1. Germline V lookup: CDR1 SGHRS, CDR2 YFSETQ. The CDR3 loop spans 15 amino acids. V lost 4 bases to trimming and J lost 6 bases; unmatched junction nucleotides: 6. This CDR3 reads CASSPPGQGENTIYF. CDR3 coding DNA: TGCGCCAGCAGCCCACCGGGACAGGGGGAAAACACCATATATTTT.

This chain links TRBV11-2 with TRBJ1-1; D not resolved. Per germline, CDR1 SGHAT and CDR2 FQNNGV. V shed 2 bases and J shed 0 bases, with 16 bases lying between them. The CDR3 loop spans 17 amino acids. CDR3 in DNA: TGTGCCAGCAGCTTATTCTTTACGAACCCTATGAACACTGAAGCTTTCTTT. Translating gives CASSLFFTNPMNTEAFF.

The rearrangement links TRBV5-1 to TRBJ1-2; a weak D match, TRBD1 (5 bases). This CDR3 is 14 amino acids long. Germline CDR1 reads SGHRS; CDR2 reads YFSETQ. Trimming took off 4 bases at V and 7 bases at J, with 17 bases between the two ends. CDR3 in DNA: TGCGCCAGCAGCCCCTCGGGAGGGGCAGGTGGCTACACCTTC. Translating gives CASSPSGGAGGYTF.

The V gene is TRBV7-9, the J gene TRBJ2-3; the D gene is possibly TRBD2 (5 bases). CDR1 and CDR2 from the germline V gene are SEHNR and FQNEAQ (reference sequence). There are 12 residues in the CDR3. Trimming left V 6 bases short and J 2 bases short, with 6 bases between. DNA for the CDR3: TGTGCCAGCAGTCTAGCCACAGATACGCAGTATTTT. Residues: CASSLATDTQYF.

The V call is TRBV2, the J call TRBJ1-1, with 9 bases identical to TRBD1. Germline V gene data show CDR1 as SNHLY and CDR2 as FYNNEI. This CDR3 has 14 residues. V was pared by 7 bases and J by 5 bases, with 8 bases of the junction left unmatched. The CDR3 DNA is TGTGCCAGCAATCCGACAGGGGGTAGGACTGAAGCTTTCTTT. Encoded protein: CASNPTGGRTEAFF.

V is TRBV10-3 and J is TRBJ2-3, with 11 bases fitting TRBD2. Germline-derived CDR1 and CDR2 are ENHRY and SYGVKD. V gave up 6 bases and J gave up 5 bases; unmatched junction bases: 7. The CDR3 extends over 15 amino acids. This CDR3 reads CAIRSRGLAGDTQYF. CDR3 nucleotides: TGTGCCATCAGGAGCCGAGGACTAGCGGGAGATACGCAGTATTTT.

The chain has TRBV19 and TRBJ1-2; tentatively, D is TRBD1 (5 bases). Trimming took off 2 bases at V and 1 base at J, with 8 bases between the two ends. This CDR3 has 14 amino acids. Germline loops: CDR1 LNHDA, CDR2 SQIVND (reference sequence). The CDR3 protein is CASSIHRINYGYTF. The CDR3 coding sequence is TGTGCCAGTAGTATACACAGGATTAACTATGGCTACACCTTC.

Here the CDR3 reads CASLSGGRGGNEQFF. In nucleotides, the CDR3 is TGTGCCAGCCTATCCGGGGGGAGGGGAGGGAATGAGCAGTTCTTC. The chain combines TRBV28 with TRBJ2-1; 7 bases are shared with TRBD2. V shed 8 bases, J shed 7 bases, and the junction held 14 bases outside the gene matches. This CDR3 contains 15 residues. CDR1 is MDHEN, CDR2 SYDVKM, per germline.

V gene TRBV5-1 combines with J gene TRBJ2-2, with TRBD1 matching 7 bases. J gave up 0 bases and V 2 bases, and 7 bases lay outside the gene matches. Germline CDR1 and CDR2: SGHRS and YFSETQ. The CDR3 runs to 17 residues. The CDR3 here is CASSFEPTGTNTGELFF. CDR3 bases: TGCGCCAGCAGCTTCGAGCCGACAGGGACGAACACCGGGGAGCTGTTTTTT.

The V call is TRBV7-9, the J call TRBJ2-7; 12 nucleotides agree with TRBD2. V was pared by 5 bases and J by 6 bases, with 11 bases of the junction left unmatched. The CDR3 spans 16 residues. The germline gives CDR1 SEHNR, CDR2 FQNEAQ (reference sequence). The CDR3 region is CASSAVTSGRRGEQYF. The CDR3 DNA sequence: TGTGCCAGCAGCGCGGTCACTAGCGGGAGGAGAGGCGAGCAGTACTTC.

The chain has TRBV7-6 and TRBJ1-1; weak D call: TRBD1 (6 bases). This CDR3 spans 15 amino acids. CDR1 SGHVS and CDR2 FNYEAQ come from the germline V gene. The ends were cut back, 1 base at V and 4 bases at J, with 13 bases in the middle. CDR3 region: CASSLVGGRGTEAFF. CDR3 nucleotides: TGTGCCAGCAGCTTAGTCGGTGGCAGGGGCACTGAAGCTTTCTTT.